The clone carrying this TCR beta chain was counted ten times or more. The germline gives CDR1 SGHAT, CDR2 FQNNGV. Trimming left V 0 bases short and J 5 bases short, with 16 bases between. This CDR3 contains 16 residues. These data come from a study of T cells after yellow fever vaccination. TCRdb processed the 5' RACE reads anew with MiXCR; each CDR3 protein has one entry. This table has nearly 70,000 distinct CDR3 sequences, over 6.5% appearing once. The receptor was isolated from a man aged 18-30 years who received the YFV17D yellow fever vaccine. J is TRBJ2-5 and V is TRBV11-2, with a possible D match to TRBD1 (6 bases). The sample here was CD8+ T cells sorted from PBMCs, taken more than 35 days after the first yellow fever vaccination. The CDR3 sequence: CASSLDLRGSGETQYF. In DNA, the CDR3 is TGTGCCAGCAGCTTAGATCTCAGGGGTTCGGGCGAGACCCAGTACTTC.